Given below is one T cell receptor beta chain in context. Its antigen remains unknown. Clones were read by immunoSEQ multiplex PCR, and TCRdb kept only the in-frame ones, dropping some. The sample records some 33,000 clones, about 90% being singletons. The CDR3 is 15 residues long. V was trimmed by 0 bases and J by 5 bases, leaving 14 bases between them. CDR1 SGHRS and CDR2 YFSETQ come from the germline V gene. The entry originates in a study of lymphopenia after photon versus proton radiotherapy. Study results and caveats: Oligoclonal CD8+ Temra expansion after nadir drove photon patients' diversity drop.

This TCR was sampled from a woman aged 45-59 years with pancreatic cancer. The sequencing here drew on peripheral blood, taken from a patient treated with photon-based radiotherapy. The J gene is TRBJ2-5, the V gene TRBV5-1; D is undetermined. The CDR3 protein is CASSLEPAARETQYF. The CDR3 DNA is TGCGCCAGCAGCTTGGAGCCAGCAGCCCGGGAGACCCAGTACTTC.